The clone carrying this T cell receptor beta chain was counted a few times. This record comes from a study of cytomegalovirus exposure and HLA in healthy donors. This CDR3 has 16 residues. Germline V CDR1 and CDR2: MNHNY, SVGAGI (reference sequence). The germline V and J ends were trimmed by 6 bases and 1 base, with 13 bases remaining between them. In the PCR, 60 Vbeta and 13 Jbeta primers were used. Sequencing used immunoSEQ multiplex PCR; TCRdb keeps in-frame clones, though not all of them. The sample shows under 100,000 clones, 77% of them seen only once. This chain links TRBV6-6 with TRBJ2-6; possible D gene TRBD1, 6 bases. The sample consisted of PBMCs. The clonotype comes from a boy aged 10-17 years in good health and CMV-seronegative. In DNA form, the CDR3 reads TGTGCCAGCAGGCCAGGGGCTGGGTCTGGGGCCAACGTCCTGACTTTC. Translation gives CASRPGAGSGANVLTF.